This T cell receptor beta chain was recorded in a study of blood T cells in healthy people across ages. Overall study context: The template switching approach captured approximately one barcoded beta molecule for every two T cells. The study's findings and limits: Older individuals had lower TCR beta diversity per million T cells (the decline was roughly linear).

This clonotype was counted between two and nine times. Its matching antigen is unknown. One end of the junction does not line up with germline, which may come from a read error. The CDR3 runs 15 residues. From germline, CDR1 is SGHTA and CDR2 FQGTGA. A second PCR, run for about 7 to 11 cycles, used a sample-barcoded 5' primer plus a J-beta primer mix. TCRdb recomputed calls from the 5' RACE reads with MiXCR, one row per CDR3 protein. The data show 750,000 to 950,000 distinct CDR3 sequences, roughly 24% seen once. This same sample was also taken into another study, of T cells of mothers and their children. From that second work: Each mother yielded more than 9 million TCR beta CDR3 reads. Each child yielded roughly 2.9 million reads.

This chain links TRBV7-3 with TRBJ2-3; a possible D gene is TRBD1 (6 bases). This sequence originates from a boy aged 5 to 17 in good health. Sequencing input: blood. The CDR3 DNA sequence: TGCGCCAGCAGCTTAACTTCAGGGGAATTGGATACGCAGTATTTT. It specifies CASSLTSGELDTQYF.